These 6 T cell receptor beta chains were sequenced from one sample in a study of cytomegalovirus exposure and HLA in healthy donors. A multiplex PCR was run with 60 Vbeta primers and 13 Jbeta primers. Profiling relied on immunoSEQ multiplex PCR, and the TCRdb table lists in-frame clones only, not all of them. The sample contains some 150,000 clones, 65% to 80% of which appear only once. Sequencing input: PBMCs. These receptors originate from a woman aged 30 to 39 in good health and CMV-seronegative.

The genes are TRBV16 and TRBJ2-1; 9 bases fit TRBD2. Germline-derived CDR1 and CDR2 are KGHSY and FQNENV. V lost 0 bases, J lost 6 bases, and 3 bases stayed unmatched. CDR3 size: 15 residues. DNA of the CDR3: TGTGCCAGCAGCCAATCAGCGGGGGGCCTCAATGAGCAGTTCTTC. It codes for CASSQSAGGLNEQFF.

The count of this clone is one. The CDR3 region is CASSLKVAGKVGNQPQHF. In DNA form, the CDR3 reads TGTGCCAGCAGCTTAAAAGTTGCAGGGAAGGTCGGCAATCAGCCCCAGCATTTT. The chain carries TRBV11-2 and TRBJ1-5; D is possibly TRBD1 (5 bases). V was trimmed by 2 bases and J by 2 bases, leaving 19 bases between them. The length of the CDR3 is 18 residues. The V gene's germline CDR1 is SGHAT and CDR2 FQNNGV.

V is TRBV2 and J is TRBJ1-1; 9 nucleotides agree with TRBD1. V was clipped by 11 bases and J by 11 bases; unmatched bases: 15. The length of the CDR3 is 13 residues. CDR1 is SNHLY and CDR2 is FYNNEI in the germline V gene. The CDR3 is CAGELTGGARAFF. The CDR3 bases are TGTGCCGGAGAACTCACAGGGGGCGCGAGGGCTTTCTTT.

This clone is a singleton in its sample. Mismatch with germline at one junction end may stem from a read error. The V call is TRBV7-2, the J call TRBJ1-2; 7 nucleotides line up with TRBD1. Germline lookup yields CDR1 SGHTA and CDR2 FQGNSA. This CDR3 is 14 amino acids long. CDR3 nucleotides: TGTGCCAGCCACATTGGACAGGCCATGAGTGGCTACCCCTTC. Protein sequence: CASHIGQAMSGYPF.

The CDR3 loop reads CASSIQDRYYGYTF. DNA of the CDR3: TGTGCCAGTAGTATTCAGGACAGATACTATGGCTACACCTTC. The chain uses TRBV19 and TRBJ1-2, with D perhaps matching TRBD1 (6 bases). CDR3 length: 14 amino acids. Germline CDR1 and CDR2: LNHDA and SQIVND (reference sequence). The V and J ends lost 3 bases and 3 bases respectively, with 11 bases between them.

The genes are TRBV15 and TRBJ2-3; D is unclear. The germline gives CDR1 LNHNV, CDR2 YYDKDF (reference sequence). The V gene lost 5 bases and the J gene lost 5 bases, with 11 bases spanning the gap. CDR3 size: 13 residues. The CDR3 loop reads CATSLMAVDTQYF. The CDR3 DNA follows: TGTGCCACCAGCTTGATGGCTGTAGATACGCAGTATTTT.